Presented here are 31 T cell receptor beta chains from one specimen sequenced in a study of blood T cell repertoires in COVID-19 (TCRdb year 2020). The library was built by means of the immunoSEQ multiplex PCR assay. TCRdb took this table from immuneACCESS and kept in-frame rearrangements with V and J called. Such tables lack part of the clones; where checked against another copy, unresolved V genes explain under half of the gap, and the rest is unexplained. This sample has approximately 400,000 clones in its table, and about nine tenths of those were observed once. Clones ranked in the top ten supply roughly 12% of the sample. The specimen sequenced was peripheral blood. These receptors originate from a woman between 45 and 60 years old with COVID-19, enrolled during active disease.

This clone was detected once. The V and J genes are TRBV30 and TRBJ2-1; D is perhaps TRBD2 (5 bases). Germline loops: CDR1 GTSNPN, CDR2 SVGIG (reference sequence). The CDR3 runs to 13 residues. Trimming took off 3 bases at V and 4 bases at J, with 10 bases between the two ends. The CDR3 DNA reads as TGTGCCTGGAGGTCGGAGGCGTACAATGAGCAGTTCTTC. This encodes CAWRSEAYNEQFF.

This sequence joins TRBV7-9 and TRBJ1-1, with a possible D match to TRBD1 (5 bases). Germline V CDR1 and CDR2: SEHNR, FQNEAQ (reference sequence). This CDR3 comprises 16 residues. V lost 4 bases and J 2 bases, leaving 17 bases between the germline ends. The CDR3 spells CASSSLLTEINTEAFF. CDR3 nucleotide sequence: TGTGCCAGCAGCTCCTTACTGACAGAGATAAACACTGAAGCTTTCTTT.

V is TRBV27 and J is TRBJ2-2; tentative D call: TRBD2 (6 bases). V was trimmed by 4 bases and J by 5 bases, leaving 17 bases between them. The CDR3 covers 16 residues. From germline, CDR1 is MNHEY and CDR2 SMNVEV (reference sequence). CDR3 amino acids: CASSSFGGKKTGELFF. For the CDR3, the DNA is TGTGCCAGCAGTTCCTTCGGAGGGAAAAAGACCGGGGAGCTGTTTTTT.

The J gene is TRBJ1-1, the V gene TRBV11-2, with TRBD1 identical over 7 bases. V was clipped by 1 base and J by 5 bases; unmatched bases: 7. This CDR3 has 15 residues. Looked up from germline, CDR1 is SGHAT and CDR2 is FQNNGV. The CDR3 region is CASSLATGEGTEAFF. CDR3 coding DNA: TGTGCCAGCAGCTTAGCCACAGGGGAAGGGACTGAAGCTTTCTTT.

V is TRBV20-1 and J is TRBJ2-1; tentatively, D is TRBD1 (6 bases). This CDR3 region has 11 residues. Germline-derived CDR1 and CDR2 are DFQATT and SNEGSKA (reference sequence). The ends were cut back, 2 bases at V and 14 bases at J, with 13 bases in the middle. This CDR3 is CSARFRDIEFF. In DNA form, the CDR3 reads TGCAGTGCTAGATTCCGGGACATCGAGTTCTTC.

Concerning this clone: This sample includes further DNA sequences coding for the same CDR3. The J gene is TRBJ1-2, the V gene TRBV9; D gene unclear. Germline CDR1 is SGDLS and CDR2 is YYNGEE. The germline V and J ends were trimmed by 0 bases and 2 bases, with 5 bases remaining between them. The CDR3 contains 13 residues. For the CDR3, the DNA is TGTGCCAGCAGCGTAGGAGGAAACTATGGCTACACCTTC. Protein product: CASSVGGNYGYTF.

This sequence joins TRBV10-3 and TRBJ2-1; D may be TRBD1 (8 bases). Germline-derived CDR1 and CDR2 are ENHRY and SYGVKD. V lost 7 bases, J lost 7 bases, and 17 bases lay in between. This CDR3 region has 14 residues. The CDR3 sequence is CAITFDRGGNEQFF. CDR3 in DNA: TGTGCCATCACTTTCGACAGGGGAGGGAATGAGCAGTTCTTC.

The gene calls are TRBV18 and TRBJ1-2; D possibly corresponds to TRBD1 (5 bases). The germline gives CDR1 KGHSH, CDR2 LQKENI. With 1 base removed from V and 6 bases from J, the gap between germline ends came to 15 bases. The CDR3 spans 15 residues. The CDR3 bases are TGTGCCAGCTCACCACTCGTCGGGACTGAGGATGGCTACACCTTC. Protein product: CASSPLVGTEDGYTF.

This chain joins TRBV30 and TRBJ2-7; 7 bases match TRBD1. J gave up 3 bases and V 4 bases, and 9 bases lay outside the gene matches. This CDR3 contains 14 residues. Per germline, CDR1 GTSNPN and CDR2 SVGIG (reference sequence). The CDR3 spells CAWTSGTAFYEQYF. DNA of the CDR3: TGTGCCTGGACCTCCGGGACAGCTTTCTACGAGCAGTACTTC.

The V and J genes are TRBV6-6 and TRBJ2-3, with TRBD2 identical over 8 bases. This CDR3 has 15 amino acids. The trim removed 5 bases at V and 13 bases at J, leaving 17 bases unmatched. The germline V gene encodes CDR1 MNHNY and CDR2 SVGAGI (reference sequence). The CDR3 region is CASSTTVPGGESKYF. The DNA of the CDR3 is TGTGCCAGCAGTACAACAGTCCCCGGGGGGGAGTCGAAGTATTTT.

The chain's CDR3 is CASAPQFLAGGSADTQYF. The CDR3 DNA is TGTGCCAGCGCACCCCAGTTTCTAGCGGGGGGCAGCGCAGATACGCAGTATTTT. The chain combines TRBV19 with TRBJ2-3; 11 bases are a match to TRBD2. Germline V gives CDR1 LNHDA, CDR2 SQIVND (reference sequence). The CDR3 has 18 amino acids. After removal of 9 bases from V and 4 bases from J, the junction contained 18 bases not matched to a gene. Supplemented by reference TRBV19 and TRBJ2-3, the full variable domain reads DGGITQSPKYLFRKEGQNVTLSCEQNLNHDAMYWYRQDPGQGLRLIYYSQIVNDFQKGDIAEGYSVSREKKESFPLTVTSAQKNPTAFYLCASAPQFLAGGSADTQYFGPGTRLTVL.

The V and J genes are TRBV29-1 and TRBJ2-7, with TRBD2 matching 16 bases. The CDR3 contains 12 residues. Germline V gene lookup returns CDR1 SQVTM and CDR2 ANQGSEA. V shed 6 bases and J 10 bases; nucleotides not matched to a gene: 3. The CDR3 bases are TGCAGCGTGGGGACTAGCGGGGGGGCCCAGTACTTC. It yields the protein CSVGTSGGAQYF.

The CDR3 here is CASSLREGGNTEAFF. The CDR3, as DNA: TGCGCCAGCAGCTTACGGGAGGGAGGCAACACTGAAGCTTTCTTT. The chain carries TRBV5-1 and TRBJ1-1; D is unresolved. The CDR3 contains 15 residues. Germline lookup yields CDR1 SGHRS and CDR2 YFSETQ. V dropped 2 bases and J dropped 2 bases, with 13 bases sitting between them.

CDR3 nucleotide sequence: TGTGCCAGCAGCCAAGAAACGGTCCTTGGCTACACCTTC. Protein sequence: CASSQETVLGYTF. V usage is TRBV3-1 (or the pseudogene TRBV3-2) and J usage is TRBJ1-2; D not resolved. CDR1 is LGHDT and CDR2 is YNNKEL in the germline V gene (reference sequence). The CDR3 contains 13 residues. V dropped 0 bases and J dropped 7 bases, with 9 bases sitting between them.

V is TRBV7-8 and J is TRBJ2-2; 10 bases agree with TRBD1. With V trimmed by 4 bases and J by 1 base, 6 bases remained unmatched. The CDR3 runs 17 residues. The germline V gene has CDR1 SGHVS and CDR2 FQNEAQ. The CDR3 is CASSSRDRGRNTGELFF. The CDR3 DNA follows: TGTGCCAGCAGCTCACGGGACAGGGGACGGAACACCGGGGAGCTGTTTTTT.

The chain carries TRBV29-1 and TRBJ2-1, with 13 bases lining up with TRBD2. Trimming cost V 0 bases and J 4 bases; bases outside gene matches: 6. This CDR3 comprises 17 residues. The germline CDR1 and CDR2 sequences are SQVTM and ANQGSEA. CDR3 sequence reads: CSVEEGTSGGVYNEQFF. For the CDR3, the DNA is TGCAGCGTTGAAGAGGGAACTAGCGGGGGGGTTTACAATGAGCAGTTCTTC.

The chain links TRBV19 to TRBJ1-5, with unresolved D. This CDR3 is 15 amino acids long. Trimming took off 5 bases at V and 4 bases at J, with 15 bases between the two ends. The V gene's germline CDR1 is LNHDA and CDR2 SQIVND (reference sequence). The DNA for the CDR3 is TGTGCCAGTAGTGCCCTGGAGGCCCCTAATCAGCCCCAGCATTTT. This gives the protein CASSALEAPNQPQHF.

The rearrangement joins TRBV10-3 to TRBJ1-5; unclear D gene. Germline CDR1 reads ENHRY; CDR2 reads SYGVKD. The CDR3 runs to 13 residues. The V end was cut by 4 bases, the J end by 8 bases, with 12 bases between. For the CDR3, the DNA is TGTGCCATCAGTGGGGGAGGATTGGAGCCCCAGCATTTT. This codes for CAISGGGLEPQHF.

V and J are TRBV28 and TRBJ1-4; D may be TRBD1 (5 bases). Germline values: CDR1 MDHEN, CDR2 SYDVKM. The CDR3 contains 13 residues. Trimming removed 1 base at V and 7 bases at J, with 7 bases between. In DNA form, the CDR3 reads TGTGCCAGCAGTTTATCAGGGTTTGAAAAACTGTTTTTT. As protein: CASSLSGFEKLFF.

CDR3 sequence (DNA): TGTGCCAGCAGTTCATCGGGGGGGGCGAAGATTGAAGCTTTCTTT. Protein sequence: CASSSSGGAKIEAFF. This chain connects TRBV6-5 to TRBJ1-1, with D perhaps TRBD1 (6 bases). V gave up 4 bases and J gave up 7 bases, with 19 bases separating them. CDR1 MNHEY and CDR2 SVGAGI come from the germline V gene. CDR3 length: 15 amino acids.

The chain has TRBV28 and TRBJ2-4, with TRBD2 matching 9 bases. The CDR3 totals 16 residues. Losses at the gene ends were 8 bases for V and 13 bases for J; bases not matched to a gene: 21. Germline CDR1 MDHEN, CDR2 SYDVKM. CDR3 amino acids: CASGSSGGGGVERQYF. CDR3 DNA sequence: TGTGCCAGCGGTTCCAGTGGGGGCGGGGGGGTTGAACGACAGTACTTC. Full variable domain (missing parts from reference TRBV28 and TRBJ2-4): DVKVTQSSRYLVKRTGEKVFLECVQDMDHENMFWYRQDPGLGLRLIYFSYDVKMKEKGDIPEGYSVSREKKERFSLILESASTNQTSMYLCASGSSGGGGVERQYFGAGTRLSVL.

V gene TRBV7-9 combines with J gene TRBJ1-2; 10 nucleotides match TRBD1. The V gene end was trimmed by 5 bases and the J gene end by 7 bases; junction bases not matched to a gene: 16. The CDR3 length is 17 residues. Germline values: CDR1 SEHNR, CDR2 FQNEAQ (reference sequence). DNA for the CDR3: TGTGCCAGCAGCCACGCCGGGGACAGGGGACGGTCGGTTGGCTACACCTTC. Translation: CASSHAGDRGRSVGYTF.

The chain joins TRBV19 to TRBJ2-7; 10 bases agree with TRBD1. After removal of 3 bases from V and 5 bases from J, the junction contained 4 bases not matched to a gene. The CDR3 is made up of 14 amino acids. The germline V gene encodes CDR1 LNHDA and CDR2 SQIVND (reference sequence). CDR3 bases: TGTGCCAGTAGTATCGGGGACAGGGGCGACGAGCAGTACTTC. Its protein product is CASSIGDRGDEQYF.

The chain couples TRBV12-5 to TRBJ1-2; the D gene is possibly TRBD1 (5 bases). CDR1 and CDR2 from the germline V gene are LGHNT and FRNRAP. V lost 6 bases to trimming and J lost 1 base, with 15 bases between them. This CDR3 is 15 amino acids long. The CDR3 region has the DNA TGTGCTAGTGGGCCCGGGAGGGGCATTAACTATGGCTACACCTTC. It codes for CASGPGRGINYGYTF.

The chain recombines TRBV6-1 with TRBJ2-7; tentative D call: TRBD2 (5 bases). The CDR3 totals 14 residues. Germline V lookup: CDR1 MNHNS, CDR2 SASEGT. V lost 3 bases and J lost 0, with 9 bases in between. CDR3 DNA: TGTGCCAGCAGTGAGCTTGGGAGCTCCTACGAGCAGTACTTC. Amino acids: CASSELGSSYEQYF.

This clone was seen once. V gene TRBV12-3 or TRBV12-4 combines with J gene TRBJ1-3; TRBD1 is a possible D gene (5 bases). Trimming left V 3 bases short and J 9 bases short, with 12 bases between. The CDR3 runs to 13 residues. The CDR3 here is CASSFVREGTIYF. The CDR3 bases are TGTGCCAGCAGTTTTGTCAGGGAAGGCACCATATATTTT.

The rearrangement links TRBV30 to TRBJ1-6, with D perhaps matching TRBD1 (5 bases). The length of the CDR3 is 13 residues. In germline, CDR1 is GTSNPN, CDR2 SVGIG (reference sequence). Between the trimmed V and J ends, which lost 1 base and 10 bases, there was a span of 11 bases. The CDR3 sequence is CAWSGGPTSPLHF. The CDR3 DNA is TGTGCCTGGAGTGGGGGCCCTACCTCACCCCTCCACTTT.

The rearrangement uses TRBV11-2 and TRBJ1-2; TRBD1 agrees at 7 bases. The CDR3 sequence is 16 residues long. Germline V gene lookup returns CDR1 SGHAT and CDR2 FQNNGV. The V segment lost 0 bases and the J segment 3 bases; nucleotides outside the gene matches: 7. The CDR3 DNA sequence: TGTGCCAGCAGCTTAGAGCGGGGACAGCCCTACTATGGCTACACCTTC. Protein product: CASSLERGQPYYGYTF.

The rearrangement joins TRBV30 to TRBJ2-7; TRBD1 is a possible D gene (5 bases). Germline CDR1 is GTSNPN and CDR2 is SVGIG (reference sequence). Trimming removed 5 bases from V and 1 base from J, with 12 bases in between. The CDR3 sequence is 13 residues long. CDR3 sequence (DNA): TGTGCCTGGTCCCGGCAGGGTTCCTACGAGCAGTACTTC. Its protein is CAWSRQGSYEQYF. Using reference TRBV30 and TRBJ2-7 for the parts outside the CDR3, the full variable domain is SQTIHQWPATLVQPVGSPLSLECTVEGTSNPNLYWYRQAAGRGLQLLFYSVGIGQISSEVPQNLSASRPQDRQFILSSKKLLLSDSGFYLCAWSRQGSYEQYFGPGTRLTVT.

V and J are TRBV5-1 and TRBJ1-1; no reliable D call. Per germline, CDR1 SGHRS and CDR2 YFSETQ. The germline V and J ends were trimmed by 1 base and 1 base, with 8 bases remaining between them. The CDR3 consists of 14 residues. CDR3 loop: CASSLYDTNTEAFF. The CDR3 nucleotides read TGCGCCAGCAGCTTGTACGACACGAACACTGAAGCTTTCTTT.

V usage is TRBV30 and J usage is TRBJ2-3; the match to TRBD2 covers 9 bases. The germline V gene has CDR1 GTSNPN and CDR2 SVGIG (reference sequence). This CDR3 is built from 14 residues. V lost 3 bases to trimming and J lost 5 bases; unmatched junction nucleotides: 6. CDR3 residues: CAWRKRGAIDTQYF. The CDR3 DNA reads TGTGCCTGGAGAAAGCGGGGGGCCATAGATACGCAGTATTTT.